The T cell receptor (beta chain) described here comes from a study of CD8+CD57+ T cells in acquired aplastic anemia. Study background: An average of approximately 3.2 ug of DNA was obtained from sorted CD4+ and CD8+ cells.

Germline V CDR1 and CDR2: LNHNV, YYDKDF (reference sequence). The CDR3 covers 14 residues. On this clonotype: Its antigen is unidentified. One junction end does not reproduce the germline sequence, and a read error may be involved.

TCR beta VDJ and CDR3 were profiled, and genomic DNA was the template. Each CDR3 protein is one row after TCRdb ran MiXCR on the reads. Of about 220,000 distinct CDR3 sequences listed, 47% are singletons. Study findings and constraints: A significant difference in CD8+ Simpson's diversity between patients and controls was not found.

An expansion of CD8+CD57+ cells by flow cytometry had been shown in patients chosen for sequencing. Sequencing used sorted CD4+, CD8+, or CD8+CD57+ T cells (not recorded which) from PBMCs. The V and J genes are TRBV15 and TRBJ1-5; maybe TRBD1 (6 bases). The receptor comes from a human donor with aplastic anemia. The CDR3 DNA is TGTGCCACCAGCAGGGATCAACAGGGTCAGCCCCAGCGTTTT. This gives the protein CATSRDQQGQPQRF.